This T cell receptor (beta chain) was retrieved from a study of blood T cell repertoires in COVID-19 (TCRdb year 2020). Regarding the study in general: Collaborator samples came from the United States, Italy and Spain and covered acute and convalescent phases of COVID-19. Subjects who had been exposed to COVID-19, were actively infected with it, or had recovered from it provided the deeply sampled blood TCRbeta repertoires that made up the dataset. HLA class I and class II types, where available, came from metadata supplied by the sample provider rather than from assay-based typing. Nearly every sample came with metadata listing a de-identified subject ID, COVID-19 status, age in years and sex. A freely available public database, intended as a resource for researchers studying the immune response to SARS-CoV-2, is where the repertoires were released. Samples came from the ongoing ImmuneRACE study (first 160 participants) plus 1,254 subjects from 6 global collaborators. The material from the prospective study consisted of cDNA or gDNA derived from T cells, B-cell-depleted T cells, or PBMCs. On the study overall, not on this receptor specifically: The amount of clinical and demographic metadata varied by source and participant and was provided uncurated.

For CDR1 and CDR2, the germline V gene (reference sequence) lists MNHNY and SVGAGI. The CDR3 runs 15 amino acids, cysteine and phenylalanine included. The kept DNA is CDR3 alone, 45 bases in frame from the first base. V is reduced by 2 bases and J by 2 bases, leaving a spacing of 12 bases between them. The immunoSEQ Assay, a bias-controlled multiplex PCR, was used to amplify TCRbeta CDR3 regions from genomic DNA. Per the original workflow: Within the assay, amplification of reference gene primers was used to estimate how many nucleated cells each sample contained. To quantify the absolute abundance of each unique TCRbeta CDR3 rearrangement, sequence reads were collapsed and filtered. For each sample, productive Simpson clonality was calculated as the square root of Simpson's diversity index over productive rearrangements. TCRdb mirrors the immuneACCESS table, restricted to in-frame sequences. Some clones are absent from its copies; in checked studies, under half trace to an unresolved V gene, and the reason for the others is unknown. That table gives V, J and clone size, and the DNA gave D and trimming. For this sample the table gives approximately 200,000 clones, of which around four fifths were detected only once. In total, the top ten clones hold approximately 10% of the sample.

One collaborating source in Seattle enrolled patients while the patients were actively infected and followed the patients over time throughout the course of disease. Whole blood was collected in K2EDTA tubes by collaborating institutions according to the institutions' own protocols. For TCRbeta analysis, collaborators shipped samples in one of three forms: frozen whole blood, isolated PBMCs, or DNA extracted from either of those sample types. Concerning this clone: The specificity of this receptor is unknown. Base qualities are not recorded, but no much larger clone differs from it by a single base.

The clonotype originates from a woman aged 80 or over with COVID-19, enrolled during active disease. Material: peripheral blood. The V and J genes are TRBV6-6 and TRBJ1-2; TRBD1 is a weak D gene call, 6 bases matching. The CDR3 protein sequence reads: CASSYPQDSNYGYTF. The nucleotide sequence is given as TGTGCCAGCAGTTACCCCCAGGACAGCAACTATGGCTACACCTTC.